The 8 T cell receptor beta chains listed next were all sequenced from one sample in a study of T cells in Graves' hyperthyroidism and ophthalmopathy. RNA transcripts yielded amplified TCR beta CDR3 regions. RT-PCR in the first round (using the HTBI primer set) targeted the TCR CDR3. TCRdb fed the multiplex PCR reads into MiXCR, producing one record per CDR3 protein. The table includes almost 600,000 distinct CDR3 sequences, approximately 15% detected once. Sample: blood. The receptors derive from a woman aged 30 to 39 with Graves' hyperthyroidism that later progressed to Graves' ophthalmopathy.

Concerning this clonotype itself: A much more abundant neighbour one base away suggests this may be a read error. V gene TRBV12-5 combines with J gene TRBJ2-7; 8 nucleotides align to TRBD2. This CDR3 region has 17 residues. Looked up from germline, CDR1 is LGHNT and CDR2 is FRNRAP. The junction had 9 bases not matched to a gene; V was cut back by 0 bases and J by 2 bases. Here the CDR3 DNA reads TGTGCTAGTGGTTTGGTAGGAGACGGGGGGGGAGCCTACGAGCAGTACTTC. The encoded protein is CASGLVGDGGGAYEQYF. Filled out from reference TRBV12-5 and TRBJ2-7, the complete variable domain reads DARVTQTPRHKVTEMGQEVTMRCQPILGHNTVFWYRQTMMQGLELLAYFRNRAPLDDSGMPKDRFSAEMPDATLATLKIQPSEPRDSAVYFCASGLVGDGGGAYEQYFGPGTRLTVT.

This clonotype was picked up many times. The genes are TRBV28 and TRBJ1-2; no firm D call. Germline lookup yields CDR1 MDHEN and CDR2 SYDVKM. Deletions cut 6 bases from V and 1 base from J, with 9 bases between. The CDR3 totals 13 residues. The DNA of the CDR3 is TGTGCCAGCAGGTTCATCAGTAACTATGGCTACACCTTC. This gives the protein CASRFISNYGYTF.

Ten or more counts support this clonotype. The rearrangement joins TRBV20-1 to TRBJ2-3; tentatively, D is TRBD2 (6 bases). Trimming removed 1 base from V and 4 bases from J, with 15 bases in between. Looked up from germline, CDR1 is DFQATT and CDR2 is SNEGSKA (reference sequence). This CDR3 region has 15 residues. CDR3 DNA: TGCAGTGCTAGAGCGGTCGGGAGAAGTTCAGATACGCAGTATTTT. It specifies CSARAVGRSSDTQYF.

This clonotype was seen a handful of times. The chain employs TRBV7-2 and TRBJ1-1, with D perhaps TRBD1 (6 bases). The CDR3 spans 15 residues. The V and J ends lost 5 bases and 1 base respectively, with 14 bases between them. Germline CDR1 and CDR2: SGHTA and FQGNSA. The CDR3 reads CASSRRGEWNTEAFF. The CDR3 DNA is TGTGCCAGCAGCCGGAGGGGGGAATGGAACACTGAAGCTTTCTTT.

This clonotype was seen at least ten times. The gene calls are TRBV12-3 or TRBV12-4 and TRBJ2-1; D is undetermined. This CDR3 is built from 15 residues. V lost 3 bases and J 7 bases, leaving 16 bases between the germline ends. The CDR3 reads CASSFAPELLNEQFF. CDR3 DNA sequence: TGTGCCAGCAGTTTCGCCCCTGAGCTACTAAATGAGCAGTTCTTC.

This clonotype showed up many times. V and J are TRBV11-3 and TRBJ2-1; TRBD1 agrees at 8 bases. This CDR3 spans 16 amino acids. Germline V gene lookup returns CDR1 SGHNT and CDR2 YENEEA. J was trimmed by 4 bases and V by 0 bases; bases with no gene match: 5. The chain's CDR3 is CASSLDSGQVYNEQFF. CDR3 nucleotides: TGTGCCAGCAGCTTAGATTCGGGACAGGTGTACAATGAGCAGTTCTTC.

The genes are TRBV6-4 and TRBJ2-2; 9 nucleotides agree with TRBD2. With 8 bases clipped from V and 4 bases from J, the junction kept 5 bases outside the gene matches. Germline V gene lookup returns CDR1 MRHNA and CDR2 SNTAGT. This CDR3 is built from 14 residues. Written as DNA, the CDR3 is TGTGCCAGCGCTCCGGGACTAGCCACCGGGGAGCTGTTTTTT. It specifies CASAPGLATGELFF.

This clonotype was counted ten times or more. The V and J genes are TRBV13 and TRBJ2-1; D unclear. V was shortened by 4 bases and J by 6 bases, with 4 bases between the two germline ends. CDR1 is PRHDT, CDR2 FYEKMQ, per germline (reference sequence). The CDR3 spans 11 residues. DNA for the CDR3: TGTGCCAGCAGCTCATTCAATGAGCAGTTCTTC. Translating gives CASSSFNEQFF.